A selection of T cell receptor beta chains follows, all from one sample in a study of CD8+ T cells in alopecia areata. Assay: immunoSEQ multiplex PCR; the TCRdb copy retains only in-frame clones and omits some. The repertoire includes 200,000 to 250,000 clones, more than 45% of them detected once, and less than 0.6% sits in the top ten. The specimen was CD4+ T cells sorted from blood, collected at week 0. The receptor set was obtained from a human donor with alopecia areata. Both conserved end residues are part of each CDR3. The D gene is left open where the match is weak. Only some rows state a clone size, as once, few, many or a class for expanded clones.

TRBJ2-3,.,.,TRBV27,TGTGCCAGCAGTTCAACCGCCTCTGGTACGCAGTATTTT,CASSSTASGTQYF
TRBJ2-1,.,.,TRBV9,TGTGCCAGCAGCGCGGACGGGTTCTACAATGAGCAGTTCTTC,CASSADGFYNEQFF
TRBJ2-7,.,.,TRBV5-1,TGCGCCAGCAGCTTGGGGGCCTACGAGCAGTACTTC,CASSLGAYEQYF
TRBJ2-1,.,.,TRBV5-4,TGTGCCAGCAGCCGGAACAGCATTAATGAGCAGTTCTTC,CASSRNSINEQFF
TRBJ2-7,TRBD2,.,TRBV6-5,TGTGCCAGTTCCGCGGGAGGTTCACGTCGCGAGCAGTACTTC,CASSAGGSRREQYF
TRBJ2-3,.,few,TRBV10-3,TGTGCCAGCAGTGTAGTCGATACGCAGTATTTT,CASSVVDTQYF
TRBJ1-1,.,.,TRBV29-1,TGCAGCGTTGAAAGCCACGGTTTGGGCACTGAAGCTTTCTTT,CSVESHGLGTEAFF
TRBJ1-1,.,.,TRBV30,TGTGCCTGGAGTGGGGGCGGGCCTGAAGCTTTCTTT,CAWSGGGPEAFF
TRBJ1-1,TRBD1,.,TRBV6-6,TGTGCCAGCAGTTTAATGCAGGGGGCGAATACTGAAGCTTTCTTT,CASSLMQGANTEAFF
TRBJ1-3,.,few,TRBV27,TGTGCCAGCAGGCACTCCTCTGGAAACACCATATATTTT,CASRHSSGNTIYF
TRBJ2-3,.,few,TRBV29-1,TGCAGCTTCCTCGATATGACGGCCAGCACAGATACGCAGTATTTT,CSFLDMTASTDTQYF
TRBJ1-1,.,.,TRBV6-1,TGTGCCAGCAGTGGGCGGCCGAACACTGAAGCTTTCTTT,CASSGRPNTEAFF
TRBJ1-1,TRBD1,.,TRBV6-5,TGTGCCAGCAGTTCTCGGACAGGGAGTACTGAAGCTTTCTTT,CASSSRTGSTEAFF
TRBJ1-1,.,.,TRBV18,TGTGCCAGCTCTCACAGCAGCAACACTGAAGCTTTCTTT,CASSHSSNTEAFF
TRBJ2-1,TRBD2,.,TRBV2,TGTGCCAGCAGCAAGGCGGGAGGGGTTAGTGAGCAGTTCTTC,CASSKAGGVSEQFF
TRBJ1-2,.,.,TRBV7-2,TGTGCCAGCAGCAGACCTGGGGTCTATGGCTACACCTTC,CASSRPGVYGYTF
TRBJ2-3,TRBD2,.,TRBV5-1,TGCGCCAGCAGCTTGAGGACTAGCGGGAGAGCAGATACGCAGTATTTT,CASSLRTSGRADTQYF
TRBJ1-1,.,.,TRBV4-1,TGCGCCAGCAGCCAAGAGCCGGGAGGGGGGACTGAAGCTTTCTTT,CASSQEPGGGTEAFF
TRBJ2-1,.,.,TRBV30,TGTGCCTGGGAACGTCGAGGCGGGGTGGGCAATGAGCAGTTCTTC,CAWERRGGVGNEQFF
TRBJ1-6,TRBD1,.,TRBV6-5,TGTGCCAGCAGTGGACAGGCAGGTTATAATTCACCCCTCCACTTT,CASSGQAGYNSPLHF
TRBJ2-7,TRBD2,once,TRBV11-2,TGTGCCAGCAGGGACCTAGCGGGAGTCTACGAGCAGTACTTC,CASRDLAGVYEQYF
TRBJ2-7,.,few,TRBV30,TGTGCCTGGAGCGAGCGCCGGACCCTCCGGCAGTACTTC,CAWSERRTLRQYF